This T cell receptor beta chain originates from a study of ipilimumab plus nivolumab after autologous stem cell transplantation. Turning to the study itself: A median of roughly eight nivolumab and 5 ipilimumab doses were given.

V was clipped by 4 bases and J by 2 bases, with 6 bases between them. Germline V lookup: CDR1 SGHTA, CDR2 FQGNSA. This CDR3 spans 12 amino acids. Libraries were prepared by immunoSEQ multiplex PCR; TCRdb keeps only in-frame clonotypes and omits some of them. This sample has roughly 3,000 clones, with less than 80% found just once. The clonotype comes from a male donor with primary mediastinal lymphoma. This chain connects TRBV7-2 to TRBJ2-7; no clear D. Source: PBMCs, taken in a trial of ipilimumab plus nivolumab as post-transplant consolidation. The CDR3: CASSSNAYEQYF. CDR3 bases: TGTGCCAGCAGCTCAAACGCCTACGAGCAGTACTTC.